The entry that follows covers one T cell receptor beta chain sequence. In the authors' workflow: Amplified reference gene primers provided the basis for estimating nucleated cell counts. Produced via immunoSEQ multiplex PCR; TCRdb's table is partial and in-frame only. Clone size and the V and J calls come from that table; the DNA yielded D and trimming. The sample carries a few hundred thousand clones, 90% recorded once. This sample stems from a study of blood T cell repertoires in COVID-19. CDR1 is SGHNT and CDR2 is YENEEA in the germline V gene. The CDR3 has 15 amino acids. The J segment lost 2 bases and the V segment lost 2 bases, leaving 3 bases of the junction unmatched. Living in under 30 US areas, the participants were between roughly 18 and 89 years of age. Clinical history reported by participants formed the basis on which cohorts were assigned.

The sequenced sample consisted of PBMCs or T cells enriched from blood (not recorded which). The TCR originated in a young woman with acute COVID-19. V is TRBV11-3 and J is TRBJ2-3; 8 bases are shared with TRBD2. CDR3 sequence: CASSLSGSYTDTQYF. The CDR3 DNA follows: TGTGCCAGCAGCTTAAGCGGGAGTTACACAGATACGCAGTATTTT.